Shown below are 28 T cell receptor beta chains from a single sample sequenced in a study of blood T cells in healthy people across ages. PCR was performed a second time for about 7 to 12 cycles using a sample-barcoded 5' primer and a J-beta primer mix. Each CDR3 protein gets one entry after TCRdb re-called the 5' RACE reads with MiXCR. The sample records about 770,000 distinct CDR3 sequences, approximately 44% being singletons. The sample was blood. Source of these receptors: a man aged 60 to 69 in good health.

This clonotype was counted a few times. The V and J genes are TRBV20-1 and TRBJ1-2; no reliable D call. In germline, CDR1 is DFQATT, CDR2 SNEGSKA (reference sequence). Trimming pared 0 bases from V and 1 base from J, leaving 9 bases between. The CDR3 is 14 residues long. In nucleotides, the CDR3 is TGCAGTGCTAGAGAGGGAAACCATAACTATGGCTACACCTTC. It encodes CSAREGNHNYGYTF.

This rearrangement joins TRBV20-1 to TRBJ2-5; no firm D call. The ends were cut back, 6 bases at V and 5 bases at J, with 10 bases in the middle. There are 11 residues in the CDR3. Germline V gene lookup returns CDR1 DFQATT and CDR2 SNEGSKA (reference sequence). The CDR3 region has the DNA TGCAGTGCGTTCAAGTCGGAGACCCAGTACTTC. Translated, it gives CSAFKSETQYF.

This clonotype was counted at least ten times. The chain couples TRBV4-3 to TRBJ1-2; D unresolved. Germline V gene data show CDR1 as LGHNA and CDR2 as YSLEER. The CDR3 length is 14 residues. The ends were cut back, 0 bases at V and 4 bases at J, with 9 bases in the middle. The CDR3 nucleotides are TGCGCCAGCAGCCAAGAGGAACGGTCCTATGGCTACACCTTC. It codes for CASSQEERSYGYTF.

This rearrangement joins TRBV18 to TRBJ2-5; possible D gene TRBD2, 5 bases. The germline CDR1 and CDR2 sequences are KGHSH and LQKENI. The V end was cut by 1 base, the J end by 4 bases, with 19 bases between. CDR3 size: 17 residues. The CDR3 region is CASSPRSSPRRRETQYF. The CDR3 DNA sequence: TGTGCCAGCTCACCACGGAGTTCGCCGAGGAGGCGAGAGACCCAGTACTTC.

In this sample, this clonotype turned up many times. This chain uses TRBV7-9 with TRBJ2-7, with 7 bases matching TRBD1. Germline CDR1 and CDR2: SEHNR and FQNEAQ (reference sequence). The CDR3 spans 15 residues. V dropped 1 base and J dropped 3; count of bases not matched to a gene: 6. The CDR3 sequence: CASSLVSRDSYEQYF. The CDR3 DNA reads TGTGCCAGCAGCTTAGTGAGTAGGGACAGCTACGAGCAGTACTTC.

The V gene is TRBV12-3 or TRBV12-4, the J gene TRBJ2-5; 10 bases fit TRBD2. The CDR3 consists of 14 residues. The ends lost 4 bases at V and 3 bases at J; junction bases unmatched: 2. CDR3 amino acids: CASSSSGGEETQYF. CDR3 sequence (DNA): TGTGCCAGCAGTTCCAGCGGGGGGGAAGAGACCCAGTACTTC.

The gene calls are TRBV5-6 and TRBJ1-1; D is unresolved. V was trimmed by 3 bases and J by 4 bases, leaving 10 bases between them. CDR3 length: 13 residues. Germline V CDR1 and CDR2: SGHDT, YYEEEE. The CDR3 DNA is TGTGCCAGCAGCTGGCAAGGAGGCACTGAAGCTTTCTTT. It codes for CASSWQGGTEAFF. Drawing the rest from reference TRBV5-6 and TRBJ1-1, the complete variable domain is DAGVTQSPTHLIKTRGQQVTLRCSPKSGHDTVSWYQQALGQGPQFIFQYYEEEERQRGNFPDRFSGHQFPNYSSELNVNALLLGDSALYLCASSWQGGTEAFFGQGTRLTVV.

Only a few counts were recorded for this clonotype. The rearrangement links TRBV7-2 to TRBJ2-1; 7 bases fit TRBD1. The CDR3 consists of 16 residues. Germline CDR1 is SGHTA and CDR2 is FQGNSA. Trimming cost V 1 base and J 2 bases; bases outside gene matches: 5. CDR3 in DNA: TGTGCCAGCAGCTTAGACGGGACAGTGGCCTACAATGAGCAGTTCTTC. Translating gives CASSLDGTVAYNEQFF.

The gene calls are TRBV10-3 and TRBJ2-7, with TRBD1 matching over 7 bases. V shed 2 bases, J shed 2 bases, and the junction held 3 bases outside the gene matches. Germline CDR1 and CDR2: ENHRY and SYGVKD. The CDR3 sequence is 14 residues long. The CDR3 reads CAISEPGQTYEQYF. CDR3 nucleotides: TGTGCCATCAGTGAGCCGGGACAGACCTACGAGCAGTACTTC.

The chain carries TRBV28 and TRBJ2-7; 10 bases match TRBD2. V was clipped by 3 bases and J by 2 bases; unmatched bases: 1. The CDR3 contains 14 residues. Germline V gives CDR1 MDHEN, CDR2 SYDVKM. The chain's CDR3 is CASSFSGGTYEQYF. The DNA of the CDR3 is TGTGCCAGCAGTTTTAGCGGGGGGACCTACGAGCAGTACTTC.

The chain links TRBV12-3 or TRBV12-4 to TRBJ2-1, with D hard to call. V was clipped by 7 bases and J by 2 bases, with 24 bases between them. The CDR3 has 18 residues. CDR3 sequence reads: CASTEFSGVRRAYNEQFF. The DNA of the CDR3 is TGTGCCAGCACCGAATTTTCCGGTGTTAGGCGAGCCTACAATGAGCAGTTCTTC.

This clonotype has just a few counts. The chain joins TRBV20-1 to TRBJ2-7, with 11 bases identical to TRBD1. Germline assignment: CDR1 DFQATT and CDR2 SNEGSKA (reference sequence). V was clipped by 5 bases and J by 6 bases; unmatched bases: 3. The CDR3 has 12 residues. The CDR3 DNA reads TGCAGTGCTGGACAGGGGGCTGGCGAGCAGTACTTC. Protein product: CSAGQGAGEQYF.

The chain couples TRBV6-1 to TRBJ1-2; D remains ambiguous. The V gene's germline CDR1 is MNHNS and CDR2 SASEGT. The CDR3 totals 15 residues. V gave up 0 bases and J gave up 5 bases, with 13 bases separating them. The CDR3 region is CASSEALANPYGYTF. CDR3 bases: TGTGCCAGCAGTGAAGCCTTGGCGAACCCGTATGGCTACACCTTC.

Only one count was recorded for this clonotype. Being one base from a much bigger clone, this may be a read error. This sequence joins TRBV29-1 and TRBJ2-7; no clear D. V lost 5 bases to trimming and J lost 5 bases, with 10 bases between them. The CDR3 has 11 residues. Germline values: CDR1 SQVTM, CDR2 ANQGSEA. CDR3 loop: CSVRSIHEQYF. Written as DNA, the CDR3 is TGCAGCGTTCGGTCGATCCACGAGCAGTACTTC.

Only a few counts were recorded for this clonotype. This chain's CDR3 is CSVEFRGGYTDTQYF. DNA for the CDR3: TGCAGCGTTGAGTTTCGCGGGGGGTACACAGATACGCAGTATTTT. The chain employs TRBV29-1 and TRBJ2-3; TRBD2 agrees at 8 bases. The V gene end was trimmed by 3 bases and the J gene end by 2 bases; junction bases not matched to a gene: 7. Germline V lookup: CDR1 SQVTM, CDR2 ANQGSEA. This CDR3 has 15 amino acids.

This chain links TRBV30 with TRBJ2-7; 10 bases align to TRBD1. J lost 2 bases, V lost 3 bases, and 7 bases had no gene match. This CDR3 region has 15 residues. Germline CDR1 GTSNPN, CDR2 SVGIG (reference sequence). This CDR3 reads CAWSGDRGAAYEQYF. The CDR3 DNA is TGTGCCTGGAGCGGGGACAGGGGAGCGGCCTACGAGCAGTACTTC.

CDR3 sequence (DNA): TGTGCCAGCAGCTTAGAAGCGGGGGGCGGCTCAGATACGCAGTATTTT. Translation: CASSLEAGGGSDTQYF. The chain employs TRBV11-2 and TRBJ2-3; 9 nucleotides line up with TRBD2. V lost 0 bases and J lost 4; bases outside the gene matches: 5. The CDR3 has 16 residues. Germline V CDR1 and CDR2: SGHAT, FQNNGV. The complete variable domain, with remaining parts taken from reference TRBV11-2 and TRBJ2-3, reads EAGVAQSPRYKIIEKRQSVAFWCNPISGHATLYWYQQILGQGPKLLIQFQNNGVVDDSQLPKDRFSAERLKGVDSTLKIQPAKLEDSAVYLCASSLEAGGGSDTQYFGPGTRLTVL.

DNA of the CDR3: TGTGCCAGCAGCCCCCAGACAGGAAAAAGAGGGACCCAGTACTTC. As protein: CASSPQTGKRGTQYF. V and J are TRBV7-3 and TRBJ2-5, with D possibly TRBD1 on 6 matching bases. Trimming cost V 5 bases and J 7 bases, with 20 bases left between them. The V gene's germline CDR1 is SGHTA and CDR2 FQGTGA. This CDR3 region has 15 residues.

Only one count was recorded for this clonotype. In DNA, the CDR3 is TGTGCCAGCAGCCAAGACGTCCCCGGGCCTTACACTGAAGCTTTCTTT. Translated: CASSQDVPGPYTEAFF. The chain has TRBV3-1 and TRBJ1-1; D is unresolved. The CDR3 has 16 residues. V was shortened by 0 bases and J by 3 bases, with 14 bases between the two germline ends. Germline CDR1 and CDR2: LGHDT and YNNKEL (reference sequence).

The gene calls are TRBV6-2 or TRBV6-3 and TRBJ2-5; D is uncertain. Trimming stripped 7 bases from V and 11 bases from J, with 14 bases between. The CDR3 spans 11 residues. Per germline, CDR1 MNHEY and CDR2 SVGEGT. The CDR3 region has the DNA TGTGCCAGCACAGATCAGACCCAGCAGTACTTC. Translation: CASTDQTQQYF.

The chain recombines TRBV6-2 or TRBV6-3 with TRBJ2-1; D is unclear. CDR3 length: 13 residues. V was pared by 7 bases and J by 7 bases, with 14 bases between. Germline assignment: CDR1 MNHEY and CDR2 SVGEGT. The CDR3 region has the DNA TGTGCCAGCAAGGTGACGCCTTATAATGAGCAGTTCTTC. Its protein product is CASKVTPYNEQFF.

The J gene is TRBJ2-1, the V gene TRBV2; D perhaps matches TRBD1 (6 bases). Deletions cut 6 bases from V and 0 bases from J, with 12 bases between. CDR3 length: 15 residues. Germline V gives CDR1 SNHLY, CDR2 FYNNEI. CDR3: CASRETGSSYNEQFF. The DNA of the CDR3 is TGTGCCAGCAGGGAAACAGGGAGCTCCTACAATGAGCAGTTCTTC.

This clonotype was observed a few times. The CDR3 sequence is CASSLDGPYNEQFF. The CDR3 nucleotides are TGTGCCAGCAGCTTAGACGGGCCCTACAATGAGCAGTTCTTC. The chain uses TRBV7-2 and TRBJ2-1; unclear D gene. Germline V CDR1 and CDR2: SGHTA, FQGNSA. The CDR3 is 14 residues long. Trimming pared 1 base from V and 2 bases from J, leaving 6 bases between.

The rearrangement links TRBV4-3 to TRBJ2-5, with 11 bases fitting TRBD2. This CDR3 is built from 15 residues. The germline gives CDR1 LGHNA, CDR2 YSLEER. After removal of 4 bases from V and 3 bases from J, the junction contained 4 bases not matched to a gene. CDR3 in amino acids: CASSPTSGDKETQYF. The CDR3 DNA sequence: TGCGCCAGCAGCCCGACTAGCGGGGATAAAGAGACCCAGTACTTC.

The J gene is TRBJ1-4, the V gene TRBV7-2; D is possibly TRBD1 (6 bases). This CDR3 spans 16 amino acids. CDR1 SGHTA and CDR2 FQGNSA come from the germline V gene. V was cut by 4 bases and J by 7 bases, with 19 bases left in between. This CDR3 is CASSSVGGGEGEKLFF. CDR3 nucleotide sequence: TGTGCCAGCAGCTCAGTGGGTGGGGGCGAGGGTGAAAAACTGTTTTTT.

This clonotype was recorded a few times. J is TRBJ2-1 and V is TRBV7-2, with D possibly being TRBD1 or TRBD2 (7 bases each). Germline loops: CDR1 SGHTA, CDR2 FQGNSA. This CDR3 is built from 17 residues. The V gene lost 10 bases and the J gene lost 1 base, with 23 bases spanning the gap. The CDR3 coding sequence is TGTGCCATACAGCGTCAGGGGGGGGGCCCATCCTACAATGAGCAGTTCTTC. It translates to CAIQRQGGGPSYNEQFF.

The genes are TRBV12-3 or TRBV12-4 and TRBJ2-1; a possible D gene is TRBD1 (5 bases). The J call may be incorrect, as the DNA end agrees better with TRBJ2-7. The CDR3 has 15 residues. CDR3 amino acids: CASSATGPSYNEQYF. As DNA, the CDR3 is TGTGCCAGCAGCGCTACAGGCCCTTCCTACAATGAGCAGTACTTC.

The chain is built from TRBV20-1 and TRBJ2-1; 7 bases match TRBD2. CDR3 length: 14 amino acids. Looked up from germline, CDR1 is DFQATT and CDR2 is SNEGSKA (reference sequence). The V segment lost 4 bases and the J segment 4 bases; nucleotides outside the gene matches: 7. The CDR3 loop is CSANLGGSYNEQFF. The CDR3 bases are TGCAGTGCTAATCTCGGGGGGTCATACAATGAGCAGTTCTTC.